Below are 11 T cell receptor beta chains sequenced from a single sample in a study of blood T cell repertoires in COVID-19. Repertoires were generated with immunoSEQ multiplex PCR, while TCRdb's copy carries only in-frame clones and drops some. The sample lists fewer than 55,000 clones, roughly 84% occurring once. The specimen sequenced was peripheral blood. Source of these receptors: a man in his forties or fifties with acute or convalescent COVID-19.

The genes are TRBV29-1 and TRBJ2-6; unclear D gene. The CDR3 runs to 13 residues. Per germline, CDR1 SQVTM and CDR2 ANQGSEA. V was shortened by 6 bases and J by 1 base, with 7 bases between the two germline ends. CDR3: CSVAKSGANVLTF. CDR3 nucleotides: TGCAGCGTCGCTAAATCTGGGGCCAACGTCCTGACTTTC. Filled out from reference TRBV29-1 and TRBJ2-6, the complete variable domain reads SAVISQKPSRDICQRGTSLTIQCQVDSQVTMMFWYRQQPGQSLTLIATANQGSEATYESGFVIDKFPISRPNLTFSTLTVSNMSPEDSSIYLCSVAKSGANVLTFGAGSRLTVL.

This clone was observed a few times. The J gene is TRBJ1-2, the V gene TRBV2; D ambiguous. V lost 6 bases and J lost 5, with 10 bases in between. Germline V gives CDR1 SNHLY, CDR2 FYNNEI. There are 12 residues in the CDR3. CDR3 loop: CASRGWAYGYTF. DNA for the CDR3: TGTGCCAGCAGGGGCTGGGCGTATGGCTACACCTTC.

This clone was picked up one time. The CDR3 loop is CASSLQPSGSGADTQYF. The CDR3 nucleotides are TGTGCCAGCAGTTTACAGCCTAGCGGGAGCGGGGCAGATACGCAGTATTTT. The genes are TRBV28 and TRBJ2-3, with TRBD2 matching over 10 bases. The ends lost 2 bases at V and 4 bases at J; junction bases unmatched: 9. The CDR3 totals 17 residues. Germline CDR1 reads MDHEN; CDR2 reads SYDVKM.

The rearrangement joins TRBV6-1 to TRBJ2-7; a possible D gene is TRBD1 (5 bases). CDR3 length equals 15 residues. V lost 2 bases to trimming and J lost 5 bases, with 16 bases between them. CDR1 is MNHNS and CDR2 is SASEGT in the germline V gene. CDR3 DNA sequence: TGTGCCAGCAGTGAACACTCCCCGGCCAGGGACGAGCAGTACTTC. Residues: CASSEHSPARDEQYF.

This clone has only one observation. The chain employs TRBV5-1 and TRBJ2-1; 9 bases are shared with TRBD2. Germline CDR1 reads SGHRS; CDR2 reads YFSETQ. The junction had 7 bases not matched to a gene; V was cut back by 5 bases and J by 4 bases. The CDR3 totals 15 residues. CDR3 protein: CASRDSGGGYNEQFF. In nucleotides, the CDR3 is TGCGCCAGCAGAGATAGCGGGGGAGGATACAATGAGCAGTTCTTC.

V usage is TRBV28 and J usage is TRBJ1-5; 9 bases match TRBD1. The CDR3 is 15 amino acids. Germline CDR1 reads MDHEN; CDR2 reads SYDVKM. Trimming took 5 bases from V and 4 from J; bases not matched to a gene: 6. The CDR3 sequence: CASSPRDRVNQPQHF. In DNA form, the CDR3 reads TGTGCCAGCAGTCCCCGGGACAGGGTAAATCAGCCCCAGCATTTT.

The chain recombines TRBV27 with TRBJ2-7; 7 nucleotides align to TRBD2. The CDR3 covers 15 residues. Germline trimming cut 4 bases from V and 0 bases from J; bases unmatched to any gene: 6. CDR1 and CDR2 from the germline V gene are MNHEY and SMNVEV (reference sequence). CDR3 in DNA: TGTGCCAGCAGTTCGATTTCGGGGGGCTCCTACGAGCAGTACTTC. It encodes CASSSISGGSYEQYF.

This clone was detected only a few times. The chain has TRBV30 and TRBJ1-4; D is unclear. The germline V gene has CDR1 GTSNPN and CDR2 SVGIG (reference sequence). V lost 2 bases and J lost 4, with 5 bases in between. CDR3 size: 12 residues. For the CDR3, the DNA is TGTGCCTGGAGTTTGAGTAATGAAAAACTGTTTTTT. Encoded protein: CAWSLSNEKLFF.

V usage is TRBV6-4 and J usage is TRBJ2-7; D call uncertain. This CDR3 comprises 13 residues. Trimming pared 5 bases from V and 3 bases from J, leaving 11 bases between. The V gene's germline CDR1 is MRHNA and CDR2 SNTAGT. The CDR3 region is CASSSRVGYEQYF. CDR3 sequence (DNA): TGTGCCAGCAGTAGTAGAGTCGGCTACGAGCAGTACTTC.

The chain recombines TRBV12-1 with TRBJ2-7; the D call in the table, TRBD2, was not verified against the DNA. TRBV12-1 has pseudogene status. This CDR3 has 15 residues. CDR3 DNA: TGTGCCAGCAGCTTTGCGCAGGCGGGGACGCACGAGCAGTACTTC. Translation gives CASSFAQAGTHEQYF.

This chain links TRBV5-6 with TRBJ2-1, with D maybe TRBD2 (7 bases). From germline, CDR1 is SGHDT and CDR2 YYEEEE. V was pared by 4 bases and J by 6 bases, with 20 bases between. There are 16 residues in the CDR3. The CDR3 DNA reads as TGTGCCAGCAGCGGTGGGAGGGGGGAGTTCGTCAATGAGCAGTTCTTC. Encoded protein: CASSGGRGEFVNEQFF.